One and the same sample provided the 7 T cell receptor beta chains below, sequenced in a study of T cell repertoires in cytomegalovirus infection. From the reads, TCRdb called clonotypes with MiXCR, one entry per CDR3 protein. The sample shows approximately 750,000 distinct CDR3 sequences, roughly 35% of them seen only once. Sequenced: PBMCs. The receptors stem from a human donor in good health (CMV status not recorded). Some clones in this sample may be carry-over from other donors' samples.

This clonotype was observed a handful of times. The CDR3 sequence is CASSDLRGFNTEAFF. In DNA form, the CDR3 reads TGTGCCAGCAGTGATCTCCGGGGATTCAACACTGAAGCTTTCTTT. The chain recombines TRBV2 with TRBJ1-1; no reliable D call. Deletions cut 3 bases from V and 2 bases from J, with 13 bases between. The CDR3 extends over 15 amino acids. Germline V lookup: CDR1 SNHLY, CDR2 FYNNEI.

Points on this clonotype: Relative to the germline gene, one junction end is altered; a read error may explain this. The rearrangement joins TRBV7-6 to TRBJ1-6; D may be TRBD1 (6 bases). The length of the CDR3 is 15 residues. Germline CDR1 SGHVS, CDR2 FNYEAQ. The CDR3 nucleotides read TGTGTCAGCAGCCAGACTACAGGGTCCCATTCACCCCTCCACTTT. Residues: CVSSQTTGSHSPLHF.

This clonotype showed up just a few times. The V call is TRBV11-2, the J call TRBJ1-4; the D is unclear. Trimming left V 6 bases short and J 6 bases short, with 17 bases between. CDR3 length: 15 amino acids. Germline lookup yields CDR1 SGHAT and CDR2 FQNNGV. CDR3: CASRIGPVEDEKLFF. The CDR3 DNA is TGTGCCAGCAGAATCGGCCCAGTGGAAGATGAAAAACTGTTTTTT. The full variable domain, its missing parts supplied by reference TRBV11-2 and TRBJ1-4, is EAGVAQSPRYKIIEKRQSVAFWCNPISGHATLYWYQQILGQGPKLLIQFQNNGVVDDSQLPKDRFSAERLKGVDSTLKIQPAKLEDSAVYLCASRIGPVEDEKLFFGSGTQLSVL.

This clonotype was recorded at least ten times. V gene TRBV7-8 combines with J gene TRBJ1-1, with D perhaps TRBD1 (5 bases). Trimming shortened V by 11 bases and J by 5 bases, and 12 bases separated the two germline ends. Germline assignment: CDR1 SGHVS and CDR2 FQNEAQ. This CDR3 is 11 amino acids long. CDR3 DNA sequence: TGTGCCCTTTTCGGGGGGACTGAAGCTTTCTTT. Translation gives CALFGGTEAFF.

This clonotype was seen many times. The V and J genes are TRBV11-1 and TRBJ2-1, with 8 bases matching TRBD2. Trimming removed 5 bases from V and 6 bases from J; junction bases left unmatched: 9. CDR3 size: 15 residues. Germline CDR1 and CDR2: SGHAT and FQDESV (reference sequence). The CDR3 DNA sequence: TGTGCCAGCAGCGGGAGCGGGAGATGGGTCAATGAGCAGTTCTTC. Amino acids: CASSGSGRWVNEQFF.

The sample holds a few counts of this clonotype. The chain recombines TRBV7-6 with TRBJ2-1, with 8 bases aligning to TRBD1. The germline V gene has CDR1 SGHVS and CDR2 FNYEAQ. The trim removed 1 base at V and 10 bases at J, leaving 6 bases unmatched. The CDR3 covers 14 residues. This CDR3 reads CASSLGDRSIEQFF. CDR3 coding DNA: TGTGCCAGCAGCTTAGGGGACAGGTCCATCGAGCAGTTCTTC.

This chain's CDR3 is CSATDNEQFF. The CDR3 region has the DNA TGCAGTGCGACAGACAATGAGCAGTTCTTC. The chain couples TRBV20-1 to TRBJ2-1; TRBD1 might be the D (5 bases). Germline-derived CDR1 and CDR2 are DFQATT and SNEGSKA (reference sequence). V lost 6 bases and J lost 5, with 5 bases in between. The CDR3 has 10 residues.